The 12 T cell receptor beta chains below all came from one sample that was sequenced in a study of OX40 agonist ivuxolimab in advanced cancers. Profiling relied on immunoSEQ multiplex PCR, and the TCRdb table lists in-frame clones only, not all of them. The sample consists of about 60,000 clones, about 94% of them appearing once. The sequenced sample was CD4+ or CD8+ T cells sorted from blood, obtained in a trial of the OX40 agonist ivuxolimab. The receptor set was obtained from an adult with an advanced solid tumor such as melanoma, head and neck, liver or kidney cancer.

The CDR3 sequence is CASSLIETGELFF. The CDR3 DNA reads TGTGCCAGCAGTTTGATAGAGACCGGGGAGCTGTTTTTT. This rearrangement joins TRBV6-5 to TRBJ2-2, with D unclear. There are 13 residues in the CDR3. Trimming pared 4 bases from V and 5 bases from J, leaving 8 bases between. Germline CDR1 MNHEY, CDR2 SVGAGI.

The chain carries TRBV9 and TRBJ2-2; 12 bases fit TRBD2. J gave up 5 bases and V 4 bases, and 12 bases lay outside the gene matches. CDR3 length: 18 residues. Germline V CDR1 and CDR2: SGDLS, YYNGEE. In DNA form, the CDR3 reads TGTGCCAGCAGCATAAACCTTCTCGGGACTAGCGGGACCGGGGAGCTGTTTTTT. Its protein product is CASSINLLGTSGTGELFF.

This chain links TRBV7-9 with TRBJ2-5; 10 bases are shared with TRBD2. Per germline, CDR1 SEHNR and CDR2 FQNEAQ (reference sequence). J gave up 2 bases and V 5 bases, and 8 bases lay outside the gene matches. CDR3 length: 16 residues. Written as DNA, the CDR3 is TGTGCCAGCAGCCAACAACCGGGACTAGCGCAAGAGACCCAGTACTTC. This encodes CASSQQPGLAQETQYF.

The chain has TRBV4-3 and TRBJ2-1; 12 nucleotides match TRBD2. The CDR3 contains 19 residues. The V segment lost 0 bases and the J segment 7 bases; nucleotides outside the gene matches: 13. Per the germline V gene, CDR1 is LGHNA and CDR2 is YSLEER. In DNA, the CDR3 is TGCGCCAGCAGCCAAGATCCGCCTAGCGGGAGGGCCTTCGGAAATGAGCAGTTCTTC. Its translation: CASSQDPPSGRAFGNEQFF.

The rearrangement links TRBV11-2 to TRBJ2-5; the D is unclear. The V gene lost 2 bases and the J gene lost 5 bases, with 15 bases spanning the gap. Germline V lookup: CDR1 SGHAT, CDR2 FQNNGV. The CDR3 has 15 amino acids. CDR3 residues: CASSLSHLEVETQYF. Written as DNA, the CDR3 is TGTGCCAGCAGCTTATCTCACCTCGAGGTGGAGACCCAGTACTTC.

The J gene is TRBJ2-7, the V gene TRBV2, with D perhaps TRBD1 (5 bases). CDR3 length: 14 residues. V dropped 5 bases and J dropped 0 bases, with 11 bases sitting between them. Germline CDR1 is SNHLY and CDR2 is FYNNEI. The CDR3 spells CASSLGQGSYEQYF. As DNA, the CDR3 is TGTGCCAGCAGTCTAGGGCAGGGCTCCTACGAGCAGTACTTC. The variable domain in full, completed from reference TRBV2 and TRBJ2-7, reads EPEVTQTPSHQVTQMGQEVILRCVPISNHLYFYWYRQILGQKVEFLVSFYNNEISEKSEIFDDQFSVERPDGSNFTLKIRSTKLEDSAMYFCASSLGQGSYEQYFGPGTRLTVT.

This sequence joins TRBV27 and TRBJ2-2, with 8 bases identical to TRBD2. Germline V gene lookup returns CDR1 MNHEY and CDR2 SMNVEV (reference sequence). The CDR3 is 16 residues long. The V gene end was trimmed by 6 bases and the J gene end by 4 bases; junction bases not matched to a gene: 10. The CDR3 sequence: CASSGNLAGLTGELFF. In nucleotides, the CDR3 is TGTGCCAGCAGCGGCAACCTAGCGGGCCTCACCGGGGAGCTGTTTTTT.

The chain couples TRBV19 to TRBJ2-1; D perhaps matches TRBD2 (5 bases). V lost 7 bases to trimming and J lost 6 bases, with 16 bases between them. CDR3 length equals 14 residues. Germline V gene data show CDR1 as LNHDA and CDR2 as SQIVND (reference sequence). CDR3 in DNA: TGTGCCAGTATCGAGGGAGCGGTAGGCAATGAGCAGTTCTTC. It translates to CASIEGAVGNEQFF. The full variable domain, in which reference TRBV19 and TRBJ2-1 provide the parts outside the CDR3, is DGGITQSPKYLFRKEGQNVTLSCEQNLNHDAMYWYRQDPGQGLRLIYYSQIVNDFQKGDIAEGYSVSREKKESFPLTVTSAQKNPTAFYLCASIEGAVGNEQFFGPGTRLTVL.

This sequence joins TRBV6-5 and TRBJ2-2; D may match TRBD1 or TRBD2 (5 bases each). This CDR3 is 15 amino acids long. Per the germline V gene, CDR1 is MNHEY and CDR2 is SVGAGI. The V gene lost 4 bases and the J gene lost 6 bases, with 15 bases spanning the gap. CDR3 region: CASSWGPQSSGELFF. The CDR3 DNA sequence: TGTGCCAGCAGTTGGGGACCCCAGAGCTCCGGGGAGCTGTTTTTT.

By its share, this clone is medium-sized. J is TRBJ2-7 and V is TRBV9; D is ambiguous. The CDR3 is made up of 13 amino acids. Germline CDR1 reads SGDLS; CDR2 reads YYNGEE. Trimming took 4 bases from V and 2 from J, leaving 10 bases between them. CDR3 DNA sequence: TGTGCCAGCAGCCCGGATGTGGCCTACGAGCAGTACTTC. Protein sequence: CASSPDVAYEQYF.

The chain employs TRBV11-2 and TRBJ2-1, with 7 bases matching TRBD2. The ends lost 3 bases at V and 0 bases at J; junction bases unmatched: 11. Germline CDR1 SGHAT, CDR2 FQNNGV. This CDR3 spans 18 amino acids. The chain's CDR3 is CASSFPYGGGSSYNEQFF. Here the CDR3 DNA reads TGTGCCAGCAGCTTCCCCTATGGCGGGGGAAGCTCCTACAATGAGCAGTTCTTC. The variable domain in full, completed from reference TRBV11-2 and TRBJ2-1, reads EAGVAQSPRYKIIEKRQSVAFWCNPISGHATLYWYQQILGQGPKLLIQFQNNGVVDDSQLPKDRFSAERLKGVDSTLKIQPAKLEDSAVYLCASSFPYGGGSSYNEQFFGPGTRLTVL.

The chain joins TRBV6-1 to TRBJ1-4; D remains ambiguous. Germline assignment: CDR1 MNHNS and CDR2 SASEGT. V was shortened by 4 bases and J by 1 base, with 13 bases between the two germline ends. The CDR3 sequence is 16 residues long. This CDR3 reads CASSGLPGRTNEKLFF. The CDR3 DNA reads as TGTGCCAGCAGTGGGCTCCCCGGACGAACTAATGAAAAACTGTTTTTT.